The TCR beta chain under discussion was sequenced for a study of blood T cell repertoires in COVID-19. On the study more broadly: Italy, Spain and the United States were the sources of the convalescent and acute COVID-19 samples.

CDR1 LNHDA and CDR2 SQIVND come from the germline V gene (reference sequence). The CDR3 extends over 13 amino acids. Trimming cost V 5 bases and J 4 bases, with 11 bases left between them. TCRdb keeps only in-frame clones here, not all; method: immunoSEQ multiplex PCR. The sample lists a few hundred thousand clones, around 90% occurring once. This chain links TRBV19 with TRBJ1-2; tentative D call: TRBD1 (5 bases). The TCR originated in a middle-aged woman who had recovered from COVID-19. The sequenced sample consisted of peripheral blood. The CDR3 sequence: CASSRGIFYGYTF. As DNA, the CDR3 is TGTGCCAGTAGTCGGGGGATCTTCTATGGCTACACCTTC.